The 5 T cell receptor beta chains given below trace back to one sample, sequenced in a study of CD8 T cells in ankylosing spondylitis. TCRdb itself ran the 5' RACE reads through MiXCR, one entry per CDR3 protein. The sample has around 160,000 distinct CDR3 sequences, around 10% seen once. The sample taken for sequencing was blood, either unsorted or a sorted T cell fraction (not recorded which). These receptors all come from a male donor with ankylosing spondylitis or in good health (not recorded which).

Details on this clonotype: A much larger clone lies one base from this, so it may be a read error. The chain has TRBV11-3 and TRBJ2-5; D perhaps matches TRBD1 (5 bases). CDR1 is SGHNT and CDR2 is YENEEA in the germline V gene. CDR3 length equals 14 residues. The V gene lost 7 bases and the J gene lost 0 bases, with 12 bases spanning the gap. The DNA for the CDR3 is TGTGCCAGCACCACCGGACAAGACCAAGAGACCCAGTACTTC. Encoded protein: CASTTGQDQETQYF.

The chain employs TRBV14 and TRBJ2-1; the D gene is possibly TRBD1 (8 bases). The V end lost 2 bases, the J end lost 7 bases, and 15 bases lay between the germline ends. CDR3 length: 15 amino acids. Germline CDR1 reads SGHDN; CDR2 reads FVKESK. The CDR3, as DNA: TGTGCCAGCAGCCAAAGGACAGGGACTACGAATGAGCAGTTCTTC. It specifies CASSQRTGTTNEQFF.

The genes are TRBV12-3 or TRBV12-4 and TRBJ2-2; 8 bases align to TRBD2. The ends lost 4 bases at V and 0 bases at J; junction bases unmatched: 13. The CDR3 is 19 amino acids. CDR3 loop: CASSSRRASGQSNTGELFF. Here the CDR3 DNA reads TGTGCCAGCAGTTCCCGAAGGGCTAGCGGGCAATCGAACACCGGGGAGCTGTTTTTT.

There are many counts of this clonotype. The gene calls are TRBV12-3 or TRBV12-4 and TRBJ1-2, with D uncertain. The ends were cut back, 10 bases at V and 2 bases at J, with 14 bases in the middle. The CDR3 has 13 amino acids. CDR3 sequence: CATTRGVNYGYTF. The CDR3 coding sequence is TGTGCCACCACACGGGGTGTAAACTATGGCTACACCTTC.

The V and J genes are TRBV9 and TRBJ2-3; the match to TRBD2 covers 9 bases. The junction had 3 bases not matched to a gene; V was cut back by 0 bases and J by 1 base. Per the germline V gene, CDR1 is SGDLS and CDR2 is YYNGEE. This CDR3 comprises 16 residues. The CDR3 DNA sequence: TGTGCCAGCAGCGTAGGGGCTAGCGGGGGCACAGATACGCAGTATTTT. Translated, it gives CASSVGASGGTDTQYF.